Following are 12 T cell receptor beta chains from one sample sequenced in a study of T cells in tumors after PD-1 blockade. The protocol was immunoSEQ multiplex PCR, while the TCRdb copy is restricted to in-frame clones and leaves out a portion. The sample has around 45,000 clones, around four fifths seen once. This specimen consisted of PBMCs, obtained before anti-PD-1 therapy. Receptor source: a human donor with advanced basal cell or squamous cell carcinoma (not recorded which).

V and J are TRBV16 and TRBJ1-2, with 8 bases lining up with TRBD1. V shed 2 bases, J shed 2 bases, and the junction held 4 bases outside the gene matches. The CDR3 length is 15 residues. Germline values: CDR1 KGHSY, CDR2 FQNENV. The CDR3: CASSQGGDRNYGYTF. CDR3 nucleotide sequence: TGTGCCAGCAGCCAAGGCGGGGACAGGAACTATGGCTACACCTTC.

The chain links TRBV10-3 to TRBJ1-2; D unclear. Germline V lookup: CDR1 ENHRY, CDR2 SYGVKD. This CDR3 has 15 amino acids. The germline V and J ends were trimmed by 2 bases and 0 bases, with 10 bases remaining between them. CDR3 sequence reads: CAISEDRTSNYGYTF. In DNA, the CDR3 is TGTGCCATCAGTGAGGACCGCACCTCTAACTATGGCTACACCTTC.

V and J are TRBV6-5 and TRBJ1-1, with TRBD1 matching over 7 bases. Per the germline V gene, CDR1 is MNHEY and CDR2 is SVGAGI. The junction had 6 bases not matched to a gene; V was cut back by 3 bases and J by 8 bases. CDR3 size: 13 residues. The CDR3 here is CASSYTGVSEAFF. The DNA of the CDR3 is TGTGCCAGCAGTTATACAGGGGTATCGGAAGCTTTCTTT.

This chain uses TRBV5-6 with TRBJ1-5, with 7 bases lining up with TRBD1. V dropped 2 bases and J dropped 6; count of bases not matched to a gene: 5. The CDR3 contains 14 residues. Germline CDR1 reads SGHDT; CDR2 reads YYEEEE. This CDR3 reads CASSLRQGRQPQHF. The DNA of the CDR3 is TGTGCCAGCAGCTTACGACAGGGCCGTCAGCCCCAGCATTTT.

DNA of the CDR3: TGTGCCAGCAGCAACCCCGGGGGGGAGCGGGGGTCGGGAGATACGCAGTATTTT. It codes for CASSNPGGERGSGDTQYF. J is TRBJ2-3 and V is TRBV7-9; 8 bases align to TRBD2. With 5 bases clipped from V and 5 bases from J, the junction kept 18 bases outside the gene matches. Germline CDR1 SEHNR, CDR2 FQNEAQ (reference sequence). The CDR3 loop spans 18 amino acids.

V is TRBV13 and J is TRBJ2-1, with 8 bases identical to TRBD2. Germline V gene lookup returns CDR1 PRHDT and CDR2 FYEKMQ (reference sequence). Germline trimming cut 2 bases from V and 8 bases from J; bases unmatched to any gene: 5. The CDR3 loop spans 14 amino acids. This chain's CDR3 is CASSLRRGVDEQFF. As DNA, the CDR3 is TGTGCCAGCAGCTTAAGGCGGGGGGTAGATGAGCAGTTCTTC.

V gene TRBV7-2 combines with J gene TRBJ2-5; 7 bases fit TRBD1. The V gene's germline CDR1 is SGHTA and CDR2 FQGNSA. This CDR3 has 15 amino acids. The V gene end was trimmed by 0 bases and the J gene end by 1 base; junction bases not matched to a gene: 2. The CDR3 coding sequence is TGTGCCAGCAGCTTAGCGGGGACAGCCCAAGAGACCCAGTACTTC. Translation: CASSLAGTAQETQYF.

In DNA, the CDR3 is TGCGCCAGCAGCTTGGCAGGGGAAACCGGGGAGCTGTTTTTT. It translates to CASSLAGETGELFF. This chain joins TRBV5-1 and TRBJ2-2, with D perhaps matching TRBD1 (6 bases). Germline lookup yields CDR1 SGHRS and CDR2 YFSETQ. V was cut by 0 bases and J by 5 bases, with 8 bases left in between. This CDR3 has 14 residues.

The chain joins TRBV6-2 or TRBV6-3 to TRBJ1-6, with TRBD1 matching 7 bases. The J segment lost 6 bases and the V segment lost 5 bases, leaving 7 bases of the junction unmatched. Germline loops: CDR1 MNHEY, CDR2 SVGEGT. CDR3 length: 15 residues. The CDR3 DNA is TGTGCCAGCAGTAACACCGGGACAGTTAATTCACCCCTCCACTTT. This codes for CASSNTGTVNSPLHF.

V and J are TRBV7-9 and TRBJ1-4; D gene unclear. V gave up 4 bases and J gave up 0 bases, with 15 bases separating them. The CDR3 is 17 residues long. Germline loops: CDR1 SEHNR, CDR2 FQNEAQ (reference sequence). The CDR3 bases are TGTGCCAGCAGCTCCACCGTCCGGAGCGCAACTAATGAAAAACTGTTTTTT. It translates to CASSSTVRSATNEKLFF.

The chain uses TRBV2 and TRBJ2-7; 7 nucleotides agree with TRBD1. V dropped 7 bases and J dropped 5; count of bases not matched to a gene: 11. The CDR3 extends over 14 amino acids. Germline V gene data show CDR1 as SNHLY and CDR2 as FYNNEI. The CDR3 DNA is TGTGCCAGCAAGGTGGACAGGCTTACCCACGAGCAGTACTTC. Translation: CASKVDRLTHEQYF.

The chain is built from TRBV9 and TRBJ1-5; the match to TRBD1 covers 7 bases. The CDR3 sequence is 12 residues long. The ends lost 3 bases at V and 9 bases at J; junction bases unmatched: 3. Germline V lookup: CDR1 SGDLS, CDR2 YYNGEE. The CDR3 nucleotides read TGTGCCAGCAGCGCAAGACAGGGGCCCCAGCATTTT. Its protein is CASSARQGPQHF.